These T cell receptor beta chains were read from a single sample in a study of CD8+ T cells in alopecia areata. Data came from immunoSEQ multiplex PCR; TCRdb stores just in-frame clones and leaves some out. The sample lists approximately 160,000 clones; around 60% were seen once. The source was CD4+ T cells sorted from blood, collected at week 24, from a patient treated with tofacitinib. These receptors were collected from a human donor with alopecia areata. The CDR3 runs from the conserved cysteine through the conserved F or W. The order of the fields is J gene, CDR3 length, clone size, V gene, D gene, CDR3 DNA, CDR3 protein. D genes are given only for firm matches. Only some rows state a clone size, as once, few, many or a class for expanded clones.

TRBJ2-7	13	once	TRBV25-1	NA	TGTGCCAGCAGTGAGTCGGGGAGATACGAGCAGTACTTC	CASSESGRYEQYF
TRBJ1-5	15	NA	TRBV7-9	NA	TGTGCCAGCAGCTTACAGGGAAATAGCAATCAGCCCCAGCATTTT	CASSLQGNSNQPQHF
TRBJ2-3	15	few	TRBV18	NA	TGTGCCAGCTCAACAACCTCTACAGGGACAGATACGCAGTATTTT	CASSTTSTGTDTQYF
TRBJ1-6	12	NA	TRBV30	NA	TGTGCCTACTCACCGGCGGATTCACCCCTCCACTTT	CAYSPADSPLHF
TRBJ2-1	14	NA	TRBV27	NA	TGTGCCAGCAGATTGGGAACTACCAGCAATGAGCAGTTCTTC	CASRLGTTSNEQFF
TRBJ1-5	14	NA	TRBV30	NA	TGTGCCTGGAGCGCAGGAAATGGCAATCAGCCCCAGCATTTT	CAWSAGNGNQPQHF
TRBJ2-1	16	NA	TRBV29-1	NA	TGCAGCGTGGAAAGGGGGTATGGGGCCTCCTACAATGAGCAGTTCTTC	CSVERGYGASYNEQFF
TRBJ1-5	13	few	TRBV30	NA	TGTGCCTGGGACACGCCGGGAGATCAGCCCCAGCATTTT	CAWDTPGDQPQHF
TRBJ2-7	15	NA	TRBV2	TRBD1	TGTGCCAGCAGGGTACAGGGGGCCGAATACTACGAGCAGTACTTC	CASRVQGAEYYEQYF
TRBJ2-2	15	NA	TRBV2	NA	TGTGCCAGCAGTGGCCGGACAGTGAACACCGGGGAGCTGTTTTTT	CASSGRTVNTGELFF
TRBJ1-1	14	once	TRBV7-3	NA	TGTGCCAGCGCTAAGGACGGCGGAACGGCTGAAGCTTTCTTT	CASAKDGGTAEAFF
TRBJ1-2	16	few	TRBV5-5	TRBD1	TGTGCCAGCAGCTTGTCGGGCGGCTGGACAGGCGATGGCTACACCTTC	CASSLSGGWTGDGYTF
TRBJ2-1	17	NA	TRBV4-1	TRBD2	TGCGCCAGCAGCCAAGGTAGCGGGGGGCCCCCTGCGGATGAGCAGTTCTTC	CASSQGSGGPPADEQFF
TRBJ2-7	18	few	TRBV15	TRBD2	TGTGCCACCAGCTCGCGTGTTGGGCTAGCGGGGACTTCCTACGAGCAGTACTTC	CATSSRVGLAGTSYEQYF
TRBJ2-5	14	NA	TRBV5-5	NA	TGTGCCAGCACCACCCAACGGACGCAAGAGACCCAGTACTTC	CASTTQRTQETQYF
TRBJ2-3	11	few	TRBV2	NA	TGTGCCAGCAGCCCCACAGATACGCAGTATTTT	CASSPTDTQYF
TRBJ2-5	15	NA	TRBV6-1	NA	TGTGCCAGCAGCCAAGGAGGACCGATCCAAGAGACCCAGTACTTC	CASSQGGPIQETQYF
TRBJ1-1	15	few	TRBV7-9	TRBD1	TGTGCCAGCAGCCAGCAGGGGGGGCCTCACACTGAAGCTTTCTTT	CASSQQGGPHTEAFF
TRBJ2-6	18	NA	TRBV7-9	TRBD1	TGTGCCAGCAGCTTCCCCCAGGGGGCCATCTCTGGGGCCAACGTCCTGACTTTC	CASSFPQGAISGANVLTF
TRBJ2-7	12	NA	TRBV11-3	NA	TGTGCCAGCAGCCCTCGTGCGAGGGAGCAGTACTTC	CASSPRAREQYF
TRBJ2-2	14	many	TRBV29-1	NA	TGCAGCGTTGAAGGAGGGGCGAACACCGGGGAGCTGTTTTTT	CSVEGGANTGELFF
TRBJ2-7	13	NA	TRBV5-6	NA	TGTGCCAGCAGTGAGGACAGTACCTACGAGCAGTACTTC	CASSEDSTYEQYF
TRBJ2-7	14	NA	TRBV2	TRBD2	TGTGCCAGCAGACCCGGGACTAGTGTCTACGAGCAGTACTTC	CASRPGTSVYEQYF
TRBJ2-4	12	NA	TRBV7-2	NA	TGTGCCAGCAGCTTAGCATCGGGACACCAGTACTTC	CASSLASGHQYF
TRBJ1-2	14	NA	TRBV29-1	TRBD1	TGCAGCGTGTCCGGGACAGGGGAGGACTATGGCTACACCTTC	CSVSGTGEDYGYTF
TRBJ2-7	12	NA	TRBV29-1	NA	TGCAGCGTTGGGGACACGGGTTACGAGCAGTACTTC	CSVGDTGYEQYF
TRBJ1-1	14	NA	TRBV5-1	TRBD1	TGCGCCAGCAGCTTGGGACAGGGAAGCACTGAAGCTTTCTTT	CASSLGQGSTEAFF
TRBJ1-4	15	NA	TRBV4-2	TRBD1	TGTGCCAGCAGCCAAGTGCCCGGGACAGACGAAAAACTGTTTTTT	CASSQVPGTDEKLFF
TRBJ2-1	11	few	TRBV20-1	NA	TGCAGTGCTAGCTCCTACAATGAGCAGTTCTTC	CSASSYNEQFF